Listed here are 8 T cell receptor beta chains from one sample, sequenced in a study of cytomegalovirus exposure and HLA in healthy donors. With 60 Vbeta and 13 Jbeta primers, the PCR was carried out. Repertoires were generated with immunoSEQ multiplex PCR, while TCRdb's copy carries only in-frame clones and drops some. The sample holds approximately 140,000 clones, 79% seen once. Sequencing used PBMCs. The receptors were sampled from a human donor in good health.

This clone was recorded a few times. The rearrangement uses TRBV4-2 and TRBJ2-3; the D gene is possibly TRBD1 (8 bases). This CDR3 comprises 17 residues. Trimming cost V 3 bases and J 4 bases, with 20 bases left between them. Germline CDR1 reads LGHNA; CDR2 reads YNFKEQ. The CDR3 nucleotides are TGTGCCAGCAGCCAGGGCGCGGGAGACAGGGGCCCAGATACGCAGTATTTT. Translation: CASSQGAGDRGPDTQYF.

The V call is TRBV6-5, the J call TRBJ1-3; no reliable D call. CDR3 size: 15 residues. V was pared by 2 bases and J by 1 base, with 9 bases between. CDR1 and CDR2 from the germline V gene are MNHEY and SVGAGI. For the CDR3, the DNA is TGTGCCAGCAGTTACGGAGACCGATCTGGAAACACCATATATTTT. It codes for CASSYGDRSGNTIYF.

The genes are TRBV5-1 and TRBJ2-2; 10 nucleotides align to TRBD1. V dropped 1 base and J dropped 3; count of bases not matched to a gene: 6. Germline lookup yields CDR1 SGHRS and CDR2 YFSETQ. This CDR3 has 17 residues. The CDR3 loop is CASSLKVGTGDTGELFF. In nucleotides, the CDR3 is TGCGCCAGCAGCTTGAAGGTCGGGACAGGGGACACCGGGGAGCTGTTTTTT. Supplemented by reference TRBV5-1 and TRBJ2-2, the full variable domain reads KAGVTQTPRYLIKTRGQQVTLSCSPISGHRSVSWYQQTPGQGLQFLFEYFSETQRNKGNFPGRFSGRQFSNSRSEMNVSTLELGDSALYLCASSLKVGTGDTGELFFGEGSRLTVL.

Note on this clone: The sample carries other DNA sequences with the same CDR3. The J gene is TRBJ1-1, the V gene TRBV30; D uncertain. V shed 3 bases and J shed 2 bases, with 7 bases lying between them. The V gene's germline CDR1 is GTSNPN and CDR2 SVGIG (reference sequence). The CDR3 has 12 residues. The CDR3 region has the DNA TGTGCCTGGAGACGAGCCAACACTGAAGCTTTCTTT. As protein: CAWRRANTEAFF.

The chain uses TRBV6-1 and TRBJ1-6; possibly TRBD1 for D (6 bases). The CDR3 covers 16 residues. V lost 2 bases, J lost 8 bases, and 16 bases lay in between. The germline CDR1 and CDR2 sequences are MNHNS and SASEGT. CDR3 in amino acids: CASSEIRPGADSPLHF. DNA of the CDR3: TGTGCCAGCAGTGAAATCAGGCCAGGGGCAGATTCACCCCTCCACTTT.

The V call is TRBV6-1, the J call TRBJ2-1; 10 bases agree with TRBD2. The germline V gene encodes CDR1 MNHNS and CDR2 SASEGT. The CDR3 is made up of 12 amino acids. Trimming at V came to 3 bases and at J to 11 bases, leaving 1 base not matched to a gene. CDR3 coding DNA: TGTGCCAGCAGTGAGGGACTAGCGAAGCAGTTCTTC. Protein sequence: CASSEGLAKQFF.

This chain links TRBV19 with TRBJ1-2, with a weak D call TRBD1 (5 bases). Trimming pared 6 bases from V and 4 bases from J, leaving 21 bases between. The CDR3 totals 16 residues. CDR1 is LNHDA and CDR2 is SQIVND in the germline V gene (reference sequence). The CDR3 reads CASRESKIGDGYGYTF. Written as DNA, the CDR3 is TGTGCCAGTAGAGAGAGTAAGATAGGGGATGGCTATGGCTACACCTTC.

This clone occurred a few times. The V gene is TRBV27, the J gene TRBJ2-7; TRBD1 aligns across 7 bases. In germline, CDR1 is MNHEY, CDR2 SMNVEV (reference sequence). This CDR3 contains 15 residues. Losses at the gene ends were 7 bases for V and 6 bases for J; bases not matched to a gene: 15. The CDR3 nucleotides are TGTGCCAGCAAGGATCAGCCAGGGGGTTCGGGCGAGCAGTACTTC. Encoded protein: CASKDQPGGSGEQYF.